These 2 T cell receptor beta chains came from one sample sequenced in a study of T cell changes during pregnancy in multiple sclerosis. Clones were sequenced by immunoSEQ multiplex PCR, and TCRdb holds only the in-frame ones, with some missing. This sample carries some 130,000 clones, roughly 97% of them seen once, and the ten largest clones take less than 0.55%. The sequencing used peripheral blood, collected after pregnancy. The receptors come from a female donor with multiple sclerosis, enrolled in a pregnancy study.

This rearrangement joins TRBV4-3 to TRBJ2-5; TRBD1 matches 10 bases. V trimming: 2 bases; J trimming: 4 bases; junction bases outside the gene matches: 1. The CDR3 length is 14 residues. Germline CDR1 reads LGHNA; CDR2 reads YSLEER. In DNA form, the CDR3 reads TGCGCCAGCAGCCAATGGACAGGGGGAGAGACCCAGTACTTC. Its protein is CASSQWTGGETQYF.

V and J are TRBV11-3 and TRBJ2-7; 8 positions agree with TRBD2. The V and J ends lost 0 bases and 6 bases, in that order; junction bases with no gene match: 10. The germline gives CDR1 SGHNT, CDR2 YENEEA. The CDR3 has 16 amino acids. The DNA of the CDR3 is TGTGCCAGCAGCTTAGATACAATCAGCGGGAGTAGCGAGCAGTACTTC. It is translated as CASSLDTISGSSEQYF.